This T cell receptor beta chain was obtained from a study of blood T cells in healthy people across ages. General study points: Changes in expanded clonotypes were possibly confounded, as the CMV status of donors was unknown.

Germline V gene lookup returns CDR1 SEHNR and CDR2 FQNEAQ (reference sequence). V lost 3 bases to trimming and J lost 6 bases; unmatched junction nucleotides: 9. The CDR3 sequence is 15 residues long. This clonotype was picked up a small number of times. Antigen specificity is unknown. Donors ranged from roughly 6 to 90 years old and were healthy Caucasians in Russia. Isolated PBMCs totaled at least 7 million in each sample. For the second PCR, which ran for about 7 to 12 cycles, a sample-barcoded 5' primer and a J-beta primer mix were used. TCRdb recomputed calls from the 5' RACE reads with MiXCR, one row per CDR3 protein. Of 1.5 million to 2 million distinct CDR3 sequences listed, 40% to 55% are singletons.

Material: blood. The V and J genes are TRBV7-9 and TRBJ1-2, with 8 bases lining up with TRBD1. The source of this sequence is a woman aged 40 to 50 in good health. The CDR3 DNA reads as TGTGCCAGCAGCTTGGCAAAACCGACAGGGGATGGCTACACCTTC. Translated, it gives CASSLAKPTGDGYTF.